This TCR beta chain originates from a study of T cell repertoires in cytomegalovirus infection. Study in general: Public TCR beta signatures provided an indication of both CMV infection and a matching HLA type.

The trim removed 4 bases at V and 2 bases at J, leaving 4 bases unmatched. CDR1 and CDR2 from the germline V gene are ENHRY and SYGVKD. The CDR3 totals 15 residues. This clonotype was seen only a few times. In TCRdb, the reads were re-called with MiXCR into one record per CDR3 protein. The sample lists around 260,000 distinct CDR3 sequences, roughly 24% occurring once. This receptor was identified in a human donor in good health (CMV status not recorded). Some clones in this sample may be carry-over from other donors' samples. Sequencing was done on a sample of PBMCs. V gene TRBV10-3 combines with J gene TRBJ2-3; 9 bases fit TRBD2. DNA of the CDR3: TGTGCCATCAGTGTGGAGCGGGGGGCCACAGATACGCAGTATTTT. It translates to CAISVERGATDTQYF.